Each of the 21 T cell receptor beta chains below was sequenced from the same sample in a study of Graves' ophthalmopathy and Graves' hyperthyroidism. RNA transcripts were the source from which TCR beta CDR3 regions were amplified. Scientists carried out first-round RT-PCR using HTBI primers and then a second-round multiplex PCR. MiXCR, applied by TCRdb to the multiplex PCR reads, yields one record per CDR3 protein. The sample comprises roughly 400,000 distinct CDR3 sequences, 15% of which are singletons, and around 6.6% rests with the top ten. Input material: peripheral blood. These receptors were obtained from a woman aged 18-29 years with stable Graves' hyperthyroidism.

The chain recombines TRBV20-1 with TRBJ1-3; D is unclear. Germline values: CDR1 DFQATT, CDR2 SNEGSKA (reference sequence). V lost 0 bases to trimming and J lost 0 bases, with 6 bases between them. The CDR3 contains 14 residues. The CDR3 loop is CSAREDLSGNTIYF. Here the CDR3 DNA reads TGCAGTGCTAGAGAGGATCTCTCTGGAAACACCATATATTTT.

This clonotype has at least ten counts. The chain uses TRBV12-3 or TRBV12-4 and TRBJ2-7; D is perhaps TRBD1 or TRBD2 (5 bases each). The CDR3 length is 14 residues. V was cut by 7 bases and J by 5 bases, with 18 bases left in between. CDR3 protein: CASTIGGGKDEQYF. Written as DNA, the CDR3 is TGTGCCAGCACTATTGGGGGTGGGAAAGACGAGCAGTACTTC.

This clonotype was detected many times. This chain uses TRBV7-9 with TRBJ1-3; D perhaps matches TRBD1 (6 bases). Germline V gene lookup returns CDR1 SEHNR and CDR2 FQNEAQ (reference sequence). The CDR3 is 16 amino acids. Trimming cost V 5 bases and J 3 bases, with 17 bases left between them. The CDR3 protein is CASSGKTGSHGNTIYF. CDR3 sequence (DNA): TGTGCCAGCAGCGGAAAGACAGGAAGTCATGGAAACACCATATATTTT.

This clonotype has ten or more counts. The chain joins TRBV28 to TRBJ1-1, with 9 bases identical to TRBD1. The J segment lost 11 bases and the V segment lost 6 bases, leaving 7 bases of the junction unmatched. Germline V gene sequence: CDR1 MDHEN, CDR2 SYDVKM. The CDR3 has 12 residues. In nucleotides, the CDR3 is TGTGCCAGCAGCTTAAGGACAGGGGAGGCTTTCTTT. Amino acids: CASSLRTGEAFF.

Regarding this clonotype: A read error may explain this, as a much larger clone is one base away. The chain has TRBV7-2 and TRBJ2-7; TRBD1 might be the D (6 bases). This CDR3 has 15 residues. V dropped 2 bases and J dropped 2 bases, with 13 bases sitting between them. Per germline, CDR1 SGHTA and CDR2 FQGNSA. CDR3 nucleotides: TGTGCCAGCAGCTTACGTGGCCCAGGGGCCTACGAGCAGTACTTC. Amino acids: CASSLRGPGAYEQYF.

In DNA form, the CDR3 reads TGTGCCAGCAGCCAACGACAGGGGGCGATTAATGGAAACACCATATATTTT. The encoded protein is CASSQRQGAINGNTIYF. The rearrangement joins TRBV12-3 or TRBV12-4 to TRBJ1-3, with 10 bases matching TRBD1. There are 17 residues in the CDR3. V lost 6 bases to trimming and J lost 3 bases; unmatched junction nucleotides: 11.

This clonotype was observed at least ten times. The chain joins TRBV20-1 to TRBJ1-5; D is perhaps TRBD1 (6 bases). With 5 bases removed from V and 4 bases from J, the gap between germline ends came to 12 bases. Germline values: CDR1 DFQATT, CDR2 SNEGSKA (reference sequence). CDR3 length: 13 residues. The CDR3 reads CSARGDTNQPQHF. The CDR3 DNA reads TGCAGTGCTCGAGGGGACACAAATCAGCCCCAGCATTTT.

V is TRBV12-3 or TRBV12-4 and J is TRBJ2-7; D may be TRBD1 (5 bases). The CDR3 sequence is 14 residues long. V lost 5 bases to trimming and J lost 2 bases, with 13 bases between them. The CDR3 region has the DNA TGTGCCAGCAGTATGCAGGGCCAGCCCTACGAGCAGTACTTC. This gives the protein CASSMQGQPYEQYF.

This clonotype was detected many times. The genes are TRBV6-1 and TRBJ2-6; D remains ambiguous. V was cut by 6 bases and J by 1 base, with 10 bases left in between. Per germline, CDR1 MNHNS and CDR2 SASEGT. The CDR3 has 15 residues. The CDR3 loop reads CASSEWLSGANVLTF. Here the CDR3 DNA reads TGTGCCAGCAGCGAATGGTTGTCTGGGGCCAACGTCCTGACTTTC.

Ten or more counts support this clonotype. This chain joins TRBV6-5 and TRBJ2-5, with D uncertain. The V gene's germline CDR1 is MNHEY and CDR2 SVGAGI. The CDR3 runs 12 residues. Trimming cost V 8 bases and J 1 base, with 8 bases left between them. As DNA, the CDR3 is TGTGCCAGCCGGGCGGTCCAAGAGACCCAGTACTTC. Protein sequence: CASRAVQETQYF.

At least ten counts were recorded for this clonotype. CDR3 amino acids: CASSDSTDGANVLTF. The CDR3 nucleotides are TGTGCCAGCAGTGACTCGACAGATGGGGCCAACGTCCTGACTTTC. This chain links TRBV6-4 with TRBJ2-6; perhaps TRBD1 as D (5 bases). Trimming took 0 bases from V and 3 from J, leaving 6 bases between them. CDR1 is MRHNA, CDR2 SNTAGT, per germline. The CDR3 runs to 15 residues.

The J gene is TRBJ2-2, the V gene TRBV19; 8 nucleotides align to TRBD1. V was clipped by 2 bases and J by 1 base; unmatched bases: 6. The germline V gene encodes CDR1 LNHDA and CDR2 SQIVND (reference sequence). This CDR3 has 17 residues. The CDR3 reads CASSIYRGQGNTGELFF. CDR3 sequence (DNA): TGTGCCAGTAGTATATATCGCGGACAGGGGAACACCGGGGAGCTGTTTTTT.

This clonotype came up many times. The chain uses TRBV25-1 and TRBJ1-2; a weak D match, TRBD1 (6 bases). The V and J ends lost 4 bases and 5 bases respectively, with 14 bases between them. The germline V gene has CDR1 MGHDK and CDR2 SYGVNS. This CDR3 comprises 14 residues. CDR3 residues: CASSATGLGYGYTF. The CDR3 DNA follows: TGTGCCAGCAGTGCCACAGGGTTAGGGTATGGCTACACCTTC.

V gene TRBV2 combines with J gene TRBJ2-2; the D gene is possibly TRBD2 (6 bases). The CDR3 consists of 15 residues. The germline V gene has CDR1 SNHLY and CDR2 FYNNEI. V was cut by 1 base and J by 6 bases, with 12 bases left in between. CDR3 region: CASSEEGWDSGELFF. CDR3 DNA sequence: TGTGCCAGCAGTGAAGAGGGGTGGGACTCCGGGGAGCTGTTTTTT.

The chain combines TRBV12-5 with TRBJ2-7; a possible D gene is TRBD2 (5 bases). V gave up 9 bases and J gave up 7 bases, with 25 bases separating them. Germline lookup yields CDR1 LGHNT and CDR2 FRNRAP. CDR3 length equals 15 residues. The CDR3 loop reads CASTSSDSVEEEQYF. Here the CDR3 DNA reads TGTGCTAGCACCAGTTCGGACTCCGTGGAGGAAGAGCAGTACTTC.

There are many counts of this clonotype. This chain joins TRBV5-1 and TRBJ1-1; D unclear. The CDR3 is made up of 12 amino acids. Germline assignment: CDR1 SGHRS and CDR2 YFSETQ. The V gene lost 2 bases and the J gene lost 7 bases, with 9 bases spanning the gap. CDR3 bases: TGCGCCAGCAGCTTTTCGGAGGGTGAAGCTTTCTTT. It encodes CASSFSEGEAFF.

Of note for this clonotype: As the CDR3 is not closed by the conserved phenylalanine or tryptophan, this likely results from a read error. The CDR3 protein is CASSFGKGGEQYS. As DNA, the CDR3 is TGTGCCAGCAGCTTCGGCAAGGGAGGGGAGCAGTACTCC. This chain joins TRBV7-2 and TRBJ2-7, with TRBD2 matching 7 bases. CDR3 length: 13 amino acids. J was trimmed by 7 bases and V by 3 bases; bases with no gene match: 6. The V gene's germline CDR1 is SGHTA and CDR2 FQGNSA.

The gene calls are TRBV5-1 and TRBJ2-2; D is unclear. Germline V gene data show CDR1 as SGHRS and CDR2 as YFSETQ. The CDR3 runs to 14 residues. Trimming removed 0 bases from V and 6 bases from J, with 9 bases in between. CDR3 residues: CASSLEPGAGELFF. The CDR3 region has the DNA TGCGCCAGCAGCTTGGAGCCGGGCGCCGGGGAGCTGTTTTTT.

In this sample, this clonotype turned up many times. The gene calls are TRBV11-2 and TRBJ1-1; D not resolved. V dropped 0 bases and J dropped 4 bases, with 21 bases sitting between them. In germline, CDR1 is SGHAT, CDR2 FQNNGV. The CDR3 consists of 18 residues. CDR3 loop: CASSLDPRTGRRATEAFF. The CDR3 nucleotides read TGTGCCAGCAGCTTAGACCCGAGGACTGGACGGAGGGCCACTGAAGCTTTCTTT.

For this clonotype: This CDR3 fails to terminate in the conserved phenylalanine or tryptophan, so it likely reflects a read error. This chain links TRBV12-3 or TRBV12-4 with TRBJ1-1; D is unclear. The V end lost 6 bases, the J end lost 7 bases, and 9 bases lay between the germline ends. CDR3 length: 11 residues. The CDR3 nucleotides read TGTGCCAGCAGCCTCCGGAGTGAAGCTTTCTTG. It yields the protein CASSLRSEAFL.

The table lists this clonotype with many counts. This rearrangement joins TRBV5-1 to TRBJ2-2; 9 bases agree with TRBD1. The CDR3 contains 16 residues. Unmatched junction bases numbered 4, after V lost 1 base and J lost 3 bases. Germline V gives CDR1 SGHRS, CDR2 YFSETQ. The CDR3 coding sequence is TGCGCCAGCAGCTTGAGACAGGGGGGGGACACCGGGGAGCTGTTTTTT. The encoded protein is CASSLRQGGDTGELFF. Supplemented by reference TRBV5-1 and TRBJ2-2, the full variable domain reads KAGVTQTPRYLIKTRGQQVTLSCSPISGHRSVSWYQQTPGQGLQFLFEYFSETQRNKGNFPGRFSGRQFSNSRSEMNVSTLELGDSALYLCASSLRQGGDTGELFFGEGSRLTVL.